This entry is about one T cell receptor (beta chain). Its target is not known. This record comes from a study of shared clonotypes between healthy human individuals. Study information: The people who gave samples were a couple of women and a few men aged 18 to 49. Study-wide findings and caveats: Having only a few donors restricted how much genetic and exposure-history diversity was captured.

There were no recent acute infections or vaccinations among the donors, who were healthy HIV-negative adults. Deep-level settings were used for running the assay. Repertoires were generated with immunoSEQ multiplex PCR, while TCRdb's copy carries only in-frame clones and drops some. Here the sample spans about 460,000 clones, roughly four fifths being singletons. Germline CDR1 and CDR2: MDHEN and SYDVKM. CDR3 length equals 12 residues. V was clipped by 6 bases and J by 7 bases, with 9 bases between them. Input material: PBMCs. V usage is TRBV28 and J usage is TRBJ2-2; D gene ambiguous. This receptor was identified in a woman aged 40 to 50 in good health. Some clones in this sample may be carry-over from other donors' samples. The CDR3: CASRSRYGELFF. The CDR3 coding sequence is TGTGCCAGCAGGTCCCGGTACGGGGAGCTGTTTTTT.